Listed below are T cell receptor beta chains from one sample, sequenced in a study of blood T cell repertoires in COVID-19. TCRdb's table, derived via immunoSEQ multiplex PCR, lists solely in-frame clones and lacks some. The data hold fewer than 110,000 clones, with around nine tenths observed a single time. The specimen sequenced was peripheral blood. These receptors were obtained from a human donor in a cohort sampled during active COVID-19. CDR3s include the opening cysteine and the closing phenylalanine or tryptophan. The D gene is left open where the match is weak. Where a row states a size, it is once, few, many or the class of an expanded clone; other rows omit it.

.,TRBV11-2,TRBJ2-7,.,CASSTRGGREQYF,TGTGCCAGCAGCACCCGTGGAGGGCGGGAGCAGTACTTC
.,TRBV11-2,TRBJ2-2,.,CASSRTDTGELFF,TGTGCCAGCAGCCGGACAGACACCGGGGAGCTGTTTTTT
.,TRBV18,TRBJ1-5,.,CASSATSLQPQHF,TGTGCCAGCTCCGCCACTAGTTTACAGCCCCAGCATTTT
.,TRBV6-6,TRBJ1-5,.,CASSFRGGNQPQHF,TGTGCCAGCAGCTTCAGGGGTGGCAATCAGCCCCAGCATTTT
.,TRBV4-1,TRBJ2-1,once,CASSRQDWNEQFF,TGCGCCAGCAGCCGACAAGATTGGAATGAGCAGTTCTTC
.,TRBV5-1,TRBJ2-2,.,CASMPRENTGELFF,TGCGCCAGTATGCCGAGAGAGAACACCGGGGAGCTGTTTTTT
TRBD1,TRBV6-5,TRBJ2-7,.,CASSRPGGSSYEQYF,TGTGCCAGCAGCCGCCCAGGGGGCAGCTCCTACGAGCAGTACTTC
.,TRBV7-9,TRBJ2-4,.,CASSLGVGRLVAKNIQYF,TGTGCCAGCAGCTTAGGAGTCGGCAGGCTTGTAGCCAAAAACATTCAGTACTTC
.,TRBV7-2,TRBJ2-3,few,CASSLLYIPTDTQYF,TGTGCCAGCAGCTTACTGTACATCCCAACAGATACGCAGTATTTT
TRBD1,TRBV6-1,TRBJ1-6,few,CASSGQGGGVISPLHF,TGTGCCAGCAGTGGACAGGGAGGTGGGGTAATTTCACCCCTCCACTTT
.,TRBV5-6,TRBJ1-2,.,CASSFTDLRGYTF,TGTGCCAGCAGCTTCACAGATCTACGGGGCTACACCTTC
.,TRBV5-1,TRBJ1-5,.,CASRESSNQPQHF,TGCGCCAGCAGGGAGAGTAGCAATCAGCCCCAGCATTTT
.,TRBV4-1,TRBJ2-7,.,CASTPTGTYEQYF,TGCGCCAGCACGCCGACGGGGACCTACGAGCAGTACTTC
.,TRBV19,TRBJ1-4,once,CASSRGTSGNEKLFF,TGTGCCAGTAGTAGGGGGACATCCGGTAATGAAAAACTGTTTTTT
.,TRBV5-6,TRBJ2-3,few,CASSPPGFGADTQYF,TGTGCCAGCAGCCCTCCAGGGTTTGGGGCAGATACGCAGTATTTT
.,TRBV5-1,TRBJ1-1,.,CASSLSQGFAEAFF,TGCGCCAGCAGCTTGAGTCAGGGGTTCGCTGAAGCTTTCTTT
TRBD1,TRBV5-1,TRBJ1-2,once,CASSFTGEDYGYTF,TGCGCCAGCAGCTTTACAGGGGAGGACTATGGCTACACCTTC
TRBD1,TRBV27,TRBJ2-1,.,CASSRGLSYNEQFF,TGTGCCAGCAGCAGGGGGCTTTCCTACAATGAGCAGTTCTTC
TRBD1,TRBV5-1,TRBJ2-6,.,CASSLGQGAGANVLTF,TGCGCCAGCAGCTTGGGACAGGGGGCCGGGGCCAACGTCCTGACTTTC
TRBD1,TRBV10-3,TRBJ1-5,.,CAITGDSNQPQHF,TGTGCCATCACCGGGGACAGTAATCAGCCCCAGCATTTT
.,TRBV7-9,TRBJ2-3,.,CASSSPGQGPDLGTDTQYF,TGTGCCAGCAGCTCACCGGGGCAGGGGCCCGACCTTGGCACAGATACGCAGTATTTT
.,TRBV15,TRBJ2-7,.,CATSREGTGAGFGEQYF,TGTGCCACCAGCAGAGAGGGGACAGGAGCGGGATTCGGCGAGCAGTACTTC
TRBD1,TRBV4-3,TRBJ1-2,once,CASSLRQGGSGYTF,TGCGCCAGCAGCCTCCGACAGGGAGGTAGTGGCTACACCTTC
.,TRBV7-7,TRBJ2-5,.,CASSLCSGTKEQETQYF,TGTGCCAGCAGCTTATGCTCCGGGACAAAAGAGCAAGAGACCCAGTACTTC
TRBD2,TRBV18,TRBJ2-7,.,CASSPGLAGAYEQYF,TGTGCCAGCTCACCCGGCCTAGCGGGGGCCTACGAGCAGTACTTC
.,TRBV7-3,TRBJ1-1,.,CASSLRGNTEAFF,TGTGCCAGCAGCTTAAGAGGTAACACTGAAGCTTTCTTT
.,TRBV19,TRBJ2-3,once,CASSTTTDTQYF,TGTGCCAGTAGTACAACTACAGATACGCAGTATTTT
TRBD1,TRBV24-1,TRBJ1-1,.,CATSTYRDSDHIQNVNTEAFF,TGTGCCACCAGCACCTACCGGGACAGCGACCATATTCAGAATGTGAACACTGAAGCTTTCTTT
.,TRBV3-1/TRBV3-2,TRBJ2-1,.,CASSQAQGQRGHNEQFF,TGTGCCAGCAGCCAAGCTCAGGGGCAGCGGGGCCACAATGAGCAGTTCTTC
TRBD1,TRBV4-3,TRBJ1-5,.,CASSEGATGGGQPQHF,TGCGCCAGCAGCGAAGGAGCCACAGGGGGAGGACAGCCCCAGCATTTT
.,TRBV10-3,TRBJ2-2,.,CAIGQGGTGELFF,TGTGCCATCGGGCAGGGTGGCACCGGGGAGCTGTTTTTT
TRBD2,TRBV6-5,TRBJ2-7,.,CASSYRLAEHEQYF,TGTGCCAGCAGTTACCGGCTAGCGGAACACGAGCAGTACTTC
TRBD1,TRBV6-1,TRBJ2-1,.,CASSERGGQFKGEQFF,TGTGCCAGCAGTGAGAGAGGGGGACAGTTTAAGGGTGAGCAGTTCTTC
.,TRBV18,TRBJ2-2,.,CASSRRQAWNTGELFF,TGTGCCAGCTCCCGCCGACAGGCCTGGAACACCGGGGAGCTGTTTTTT
TRBD1,TRBV19,TRBJ1-5,once,CASSPRTGVSGNQPQHF,TGTGCCAGTAGTCCCCGGACAGGCGTGTCGGGCAATCAGCCCCAGCATTTT
TRBD1,TRBV5-1,TRBJ2-1,.,CASRPGTALGYNEQFF,TGCGCCAGCAGACCGGGGACAGCCTTAGGATACAATGAGCAGTTCTTC
.,TRBV11-2,TRBJ2-3,.,CASSPREDTQYF,TGTGCCAGCAGCCCCCGGGAGGATACGCAGTATTTT
TRBD1,TRBV10-3,TRBJ2-7,.,CAISKGQGREQYF,TGTGCCATCAGTAAAGGACAGGGTCGCGAGCAGTACTTC
TRBD1,TRBV20-1,TRBJ2-3,.,CSASRPGQGGYF,TGCAGTGCTAGTCGACCGGGACAGGGCGGGTATTTT
TRBD1,TRBV6-2/TRBV6-3,TRBJ2-7,.,CASSYGTGSSSSYEQYF,TGTGCCAGCAGTTATGGGACAGGGTCCTCAAGCTCCTACGAGCAGTACTTC
TRBD2,TRBV6-5,TRBJ2-7,.,CASSYLAAGVKNEQYF,TGTGCCAGCAGTTACTTAGCAGCGGGAGTTAAGAACGAGCAGTACTTC
.,TRBV11-2,TRBJ1-3,.,CASSLRSGSGNTIYF,TGTGCCAGCAGCTTACGTTCCGGGTCGGGAAACACCATATATTTT
TRBD1,TRBV30,TRBJ1-2,once,CAWSATGGEYGYTF,TGTGCCTGGAGTGCGACAGGGGGGGAATATGGCTACACCTTC